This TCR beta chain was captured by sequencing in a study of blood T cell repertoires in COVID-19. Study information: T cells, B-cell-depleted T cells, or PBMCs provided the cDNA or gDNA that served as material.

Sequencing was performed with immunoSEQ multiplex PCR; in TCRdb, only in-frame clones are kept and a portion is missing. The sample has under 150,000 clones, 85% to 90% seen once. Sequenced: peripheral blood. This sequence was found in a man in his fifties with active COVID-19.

The CDR3 spells CASCQAGSYEQYF. The CDR3 DNA is TGTGCCAGCTGTCAAGCGGGGTCCTACGAGCAGTACTTC. The chain joins TRBV3-1 (or the pseudogene TRBV3-2) to TRBJ2-7, with TRBD2 matching 7 bases. Trimming at V came to 8 bases and at J to 1 base, leaving 5 bases not matched to a gene. Germline assignment: CDR1 LGHDT and CDR2 YNNKEL (reference sequence). The CDR3 contains 13 residues.